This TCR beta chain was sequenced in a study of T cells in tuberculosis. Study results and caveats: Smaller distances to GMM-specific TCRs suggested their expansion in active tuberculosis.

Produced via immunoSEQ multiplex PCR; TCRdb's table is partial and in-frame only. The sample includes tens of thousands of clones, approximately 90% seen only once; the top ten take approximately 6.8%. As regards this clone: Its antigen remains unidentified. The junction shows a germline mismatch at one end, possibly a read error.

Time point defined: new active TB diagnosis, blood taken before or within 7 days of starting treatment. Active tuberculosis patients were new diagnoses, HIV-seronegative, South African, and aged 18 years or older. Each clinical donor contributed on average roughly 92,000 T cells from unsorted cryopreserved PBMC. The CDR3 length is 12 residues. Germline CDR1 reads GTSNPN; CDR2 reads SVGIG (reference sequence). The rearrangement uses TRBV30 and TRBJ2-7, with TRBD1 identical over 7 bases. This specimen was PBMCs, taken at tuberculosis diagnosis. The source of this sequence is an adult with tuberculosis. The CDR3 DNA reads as TGTGCCTGTGGGACAGCCTCGGTTTTTGTGAACTTC. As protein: CACGTASVFVNF.